What follows are 13 T cell receptor beta chains derived from one specimen sequenced in a study of early T cells in non-severe SARS-CoV-2 infection. From the 5' RACE reads, TCRdb called clonotypes with MiXCR, one entry per CDR3 protein. The sample lists just over 95,000 distinct CDR3 sequences, about 11% occurring once. Sequenced material: whole blood, taken at baseline. These receptors all come from an adult who was a healthcare worker with PCR-confirmed SARS-CoV-2 infection or an uninfected control (not recorded which).

The chain links TRBV29-1 to TRBJ1-2; 10 nucleotides match TRBD1. Unmatched junction bases numbered 6, after V lost 6 bases and J lost 5 bases. The CDR3 extends over 13 amino acids. Germline V gives CDR1 SQVTM, CDR2 ANQGSEA. The chain's CDR3 is CSVTDRGPYGYTF. CDR3 nucleotide sequence: TGCAGCGTCACCGACAGGGGGCCTTATGGCTACACCTTC.

This clonotype was seen more than once but under ten times. The chain combines TRBV7-8 with TRBJ1-2; weak D call: TRBD1 (5 bases). The V gene's germline CDR1 is SGHVS and CDR2 FQNEAQ. The germline V and J ends were trimmed by 5 bases and 3 bases, with 7 bases remaining between them. CDR3 length: 12 amino acids. This CDR3 is CASSPRDYGYTF. The DNA for the CDR3 is TGTGCCAGCAGCCCCAGGGACTATGGCTACACCTTC. The full variable domain, in which reference TRBV7-8 and TRBJ1-2 provide the parts outside the CDR3, is GAGVSQSPRYKVAKRGQDVALRCDPISGHVSLFWYQQALGQGPEFLTYFQNEAQLDKSGLPSDRFFAERPEGSVSTLKIQRTQQEDSAVYLCASSPRDYGYTFGSGTRLTVV.

There are many counts of this clonotype. V is TRBV7-2 and J is TRBJ1-2; 7 bases are shared with TRBD1. CDR3 length: 15 residues. Germline lookup yields CDR1 SGHTA and CDR2 FQGNSA. With 2 bases clipped from V and 3 bases from J, the junction kept 6 bases outside the gene matches. CDR3 sequence: CASSLRQGGHYGYTF. The CDR3 DNA is TGTGCCAGCAGCTTACGGCAGGGGGGGCACTATGGCTACACCTTC.

Many counts were recorded for this clonotype. This sequence joins TRBV14 and TRBJ1-6; perhaps TRBD1 as D (6 bases). In germline, CDR1 is SGHDN, CDR2 FVKESK. V lost 5 bases, J lost 10 bases, and 12 bases lay in between. The CDR3 is made up of 13 amino acids. This CDR3 is CASSVTGRSPLHF. The CDR3 nucleotides read TGTGCCAGCAGCGTTACAGGGCGCTCACCCCTCCACTTT.

This clonotype was seen more than once but under ten times. V gene TRBV7-9 combines with J gene TRBJ2-1; 12 bases agree with TRBD2. The germline V gene has CDR1 SEHNR and CDR2 FQNEAQ (reference sequence). The CDR3 spans 17 residues. Trimming at V came to 5 bases and at J to 2 bases, leaving 7 bases not matched to a gene. CDR3 DNA sequence: TGTGCCAGCAGCCCGAGAGGACTAGCGGGGCCCTACAATGAGCAGTTCTTC. Translation: CASSPRGLAGPYNEQFF.

This chain uses TRBV10-3 with TRBJ2-2; 11 nucleotides line up with TRBD1. From germline, CDR1 is ENHRY and CDR2 SYGVKD. V was clipped by 6 bases and J by 6 bases; unmatched bases: 6. This CDR3 is built from 15 residues. CDR3 protein: CAIRPGQGEAGELFF. In DNA, the CDR3 is TGTGCCATCAGACCGGGACAGGGGGAGGCCGGGGAGCTGTTTTTT.

This clonotype was detected many times. This chain links TRBV11-2 with TRBJ2-7, with D possibly TRBD2 on 5 matching bases. Trimming shortened V by 6 bases and J by 2 bases, and 20 bases separated the two germline ends. Per the germline V gene, CDR1 is SGHAT and CDR2 is FQNNGV. The CDR3 is made up of 16 amino acids. CDR3 loop: CASSFSSPAGAYEQYF. CDR3 nucleotides: TGTGCCAGCAGTTTTTCTTCCCCCGCGGGTGCCTACGAGCAGTACTTC.

This clonotype was seen more than once but under ten times. The V and J genes are TRBV20-1 and TRBJ2-7; 9 bases match TRBD1. CDR3 length equals 13 residues. From germline, CDR1 is DFQATT and CDR2 SNEGSKA (reference sequence). V shed 6 bases and J 3 bases; nucleotides not matched to a gene: 6. The CDR3 DNA follows: TGCAGTGCGAGGAGGACAGGGGTCTACGAGCAGTACTTC. Encoded protein: CSARRTGVYEQYF.

This clonotype was seen ten or more times. The CDR3 DNA is TGTGCCAGCAGTGCCCGGTGGACAGGACGTCTCGCCTATGGCTACACCTTC. Protein product: CASSARWTGRLAYGYTF. The chain has TRBV6-1 and TRBJ1-2, with TRBD1 matching 7 bases. The germline V gene has CDR1 MNHNS and CDR2 SASEGT. The CDR3 has 17 amino acids. V gave up 4 bases and J gave up 4 bases; unmatched junction bases: 15.

This clonotype showed up just a few times. This chain joins TRBV18 and TRBJ1-6; D unclear. V gave up 3 bases and J gave up 2 bases, with 8 bases separating them. Germline V lookup: CDR1 KGHSH, CDR2 LQKENI. The CDR3 is 15 amino acids. CDR3 amino acids: CASSPDGAYNSPLHF. For the CDR3, the DNA is TGTGCCAGCTCACCTGACGGCGCCTATAATTCACCCCTCCACTTT.

This chain joins TRBV19 and TRBJ1-1, with 8 bases fitting TRBD1. V trimming: 2 bases; J trimming: 3 bases; junction bases outside the gene matches: 5. Germline V gives CDR1 LNHDA, CDR2 SQIVND (reference sequence). There are 15 residues in the CDR3. CDR3: CASSIPGGADTEAFF. The CDR3 nucleotides read TGTGCCAGTAGTATACCAGGGGGCGCGGACACTGAAGCTTTCTTT.

This chain connects TRBV7-9 to TRBJ2-7; 9 positions match TRBD1. This CDR3 is built from 14 residues. V gave up 4 bases and J gave up 3 bases; unmatched junction bases: 4. CDR1 is SEHNR, CDR2 FQNEAQ, per germline (reference sequence). CDR3 sequence: CASSSGQGHYEQYF. DNA for the CDR3: TGTGCCAGCAGCTCGGGACAGGGCCACTACGAGCAGTACTTC.

The chain couples TRBV28 to TRBJ2-2; 10 positions match TRBD2. CDR1 and CDR2 (germline): MDHEN, SYDVKM. V gave up 5 bases and J gave up 7 bases; unmatched junction bases: 4. This CDR3 has 14 residues. As DNA, the CDR3 is TGTGCCAGCAGTACTAGCGGGAATGTCGGGGAGCTGTTTTTT. Translation gives CASSTSGNVGELFF.